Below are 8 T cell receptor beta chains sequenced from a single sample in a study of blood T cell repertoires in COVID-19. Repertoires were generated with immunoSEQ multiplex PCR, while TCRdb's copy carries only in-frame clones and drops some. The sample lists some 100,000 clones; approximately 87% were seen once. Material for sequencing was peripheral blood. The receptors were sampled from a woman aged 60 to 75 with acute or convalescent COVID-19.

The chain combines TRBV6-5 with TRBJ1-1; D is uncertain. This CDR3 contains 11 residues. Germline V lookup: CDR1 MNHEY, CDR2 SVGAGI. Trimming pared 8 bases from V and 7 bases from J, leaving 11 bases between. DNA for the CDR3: TGTGCCAGCCTCCGCCAACATGAAGCTTTCTTT. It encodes CASLRQHEAFF.

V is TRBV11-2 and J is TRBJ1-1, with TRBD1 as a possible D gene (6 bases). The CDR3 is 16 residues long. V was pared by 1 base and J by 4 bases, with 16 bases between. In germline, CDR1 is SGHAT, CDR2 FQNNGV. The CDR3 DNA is TGTGCCAGCAGCTTAGGAGTGTCAGGGGTGTTCACTGAAGCTTTCTTT. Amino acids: CASSLGVSGVFTEAFF.

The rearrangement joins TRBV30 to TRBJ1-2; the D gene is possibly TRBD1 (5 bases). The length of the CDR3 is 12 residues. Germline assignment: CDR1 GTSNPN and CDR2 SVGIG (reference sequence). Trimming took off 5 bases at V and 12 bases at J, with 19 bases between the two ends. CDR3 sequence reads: CAWQPVRAVHTF. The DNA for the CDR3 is TGTGCCTGGCAACCCGTCAGGGCCGTACACACCTTC.

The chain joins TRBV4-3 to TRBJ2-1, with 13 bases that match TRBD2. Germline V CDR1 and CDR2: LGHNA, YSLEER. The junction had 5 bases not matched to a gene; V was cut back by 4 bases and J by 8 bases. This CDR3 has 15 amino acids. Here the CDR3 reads CASSRGLAGVYEQFF. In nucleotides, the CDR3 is TGCGCCAGCAGCCGAGGACTAGCGGGAGTCTATGAGCAGTTCTTC.

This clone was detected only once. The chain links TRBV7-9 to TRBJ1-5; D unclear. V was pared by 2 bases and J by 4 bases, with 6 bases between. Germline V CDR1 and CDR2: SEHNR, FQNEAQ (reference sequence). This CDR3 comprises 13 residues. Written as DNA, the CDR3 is TGTGCCAGCAGCTTACAGGTTAATCAGCCCCAGCATTTT. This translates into CASSLQVNQPQHF.

The CDR3 DNA reads as TGTGCCAGCAGCTCCCGTTTGAACACTGAAGCTTTCTTT. Its translation: CASSSRLNTEAFF. This chain uses TRBV7-2 with TRBJ1-1; D is undetermined. V lost 4 bases and J 0 bases, leaving 6 bases between the germline ends. Germline V gene lookup returns CDR1 SGHTA and CDR2 FQGNSA. This CDR3 is 13 amino acids long.

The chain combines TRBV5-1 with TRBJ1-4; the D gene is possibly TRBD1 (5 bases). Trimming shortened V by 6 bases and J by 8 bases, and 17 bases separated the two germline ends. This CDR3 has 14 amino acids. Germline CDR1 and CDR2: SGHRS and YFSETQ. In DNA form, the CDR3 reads TGCGCCAGCAACCTTGGGGGGTCAGGCGAAAAACTGTTTTTT. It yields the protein CASNLGGSGEKLFF.

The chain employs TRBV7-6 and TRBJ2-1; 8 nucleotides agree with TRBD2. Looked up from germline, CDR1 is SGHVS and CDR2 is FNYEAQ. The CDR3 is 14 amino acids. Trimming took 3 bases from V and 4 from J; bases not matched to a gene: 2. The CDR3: CASSFSGGYNEQFF. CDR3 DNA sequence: TGTGCCAGCAGCTTCAGCGGGGGATACAATGAGCAGTTCTTC.